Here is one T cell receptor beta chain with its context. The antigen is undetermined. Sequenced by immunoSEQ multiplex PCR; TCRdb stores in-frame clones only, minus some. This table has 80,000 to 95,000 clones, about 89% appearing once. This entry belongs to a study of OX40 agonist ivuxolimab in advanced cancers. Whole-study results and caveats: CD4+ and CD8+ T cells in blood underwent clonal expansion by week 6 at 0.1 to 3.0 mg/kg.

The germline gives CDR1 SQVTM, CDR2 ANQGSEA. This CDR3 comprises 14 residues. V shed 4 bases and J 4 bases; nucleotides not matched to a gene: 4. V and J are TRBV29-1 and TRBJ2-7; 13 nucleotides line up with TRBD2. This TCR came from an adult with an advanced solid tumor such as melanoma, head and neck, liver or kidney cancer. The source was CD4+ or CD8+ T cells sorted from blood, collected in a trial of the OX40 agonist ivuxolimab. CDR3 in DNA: TGCAGCGTTGGGACTAGCGGGAGTAGGTACGAGCAGTACTTC. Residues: CSVGTSGSRYEQYF.